These 2 T cell receptor beta chains were all obtained from the same sample, sequenced in a study of T cells in Graves' hyperthyroidism and ophthalmopathy. From RNA transcripts, TCR beta CDR3 regions were amplified. HTBI primers were used for first-round RT-PCR of the TCR CDR3. In TCRdb, the multiplex PCR reads were re-called with MiXCR into one record per CDR3 protein. Here the sample spans about 560,000 distinct CDR3 sequences, roughly 17% being singletons. The sample taken for sequencing was blood. The receptors derive from a young woman with Graves' hyperthyroidism.

This sequence joins TRBV20-1 and TRBJ1-3; D is uncertain. The germline V and J ends were trimmed by 0 bases and 3 bases, with 9 bases remaining between them. The CDR3 extends over 14 amino acids. The germline CDR1 and CDR2 sequences are DFQATT and SNEGSKA (reference sequence). Here the CDR3 DNA reads TGCAGTGCTAGAGAGCCCCTCTTTGGAAACACCATATATTTT. This translates into CSAREPLFGNTIYF.

Many counts were recorded for this clonotype. V and J are TRBV12-3 or TRBV12-4 and TRBJ2-2, with 7 bases aligning to TRBD2. V lost 2 bases, J lost 5 bases, and 8 bases stayed unmatched. This CDR3 has 16 amino acids. The CDR3 is CASSLQPGGGTGELFF. DNA for the CDR3: TGTGCCAGCAGTTTACAGCCGGGGGGTGGGACCGGGGAGCTGTTTTTT.